This T cell receptor (beta chain) was recovered during a study of OX40 agonist ivuxolimab in advanced cancers. V gave up 5 bases and J gave up 6 bases, with 13 bases separating them. CDR3 size: 14 residues. Germline V gene sequence: CDR1 SGHVS, CDR2 FNYEAQ. Libraries were prepared by immunoSEQ multiplex PCR; TCRdb keeps only in-frame clonotypes and omits some of them. The sample contains approximately 49,000 clones, around 84% of which appear only once. In this sample, this clone turned up once. Sample: CD4+ or CD8+ T cells sorted from blood, taken in a trial of the OX40 agonist ivuxolimab. V usage is TRBV7-6 and J usage is TRBJ2-2; D might be TRBD2 (6 bases). The TCR originated in an adult with an advanced solid tumor such as melanoma, head and neck, liver or kidney cancer. CDR3 protein: CASSPGGGAGELFF. The CDR3, as DNA: TGTGCCAGCAGCCCTGGTGGCGGGGCCGGGGAGCTGTTTTTT. Supplemented by reference TRBV7-6 and TRBJ2-2, the full variable domain reads GAGVSQSPRYKVTKRGQDVALRCDPISGHVSLYWYRQALGQGPEFLTYFNYEAQQDKSGLPNDRFSAERPEGSISTLTIQRTEQRDSAMYRCASSPGGGAGELFFGEGSRLTVL.